The subject of this entry is one T cell receptor (beta chain). Its antigen is not identified. These data originate in a study of T cells after yellow fever vaccination. Study-level background: Fractions with few cells were prepared using SMART-Seq v4 Ultra Low Input. General study results and limits: Peaking faster, on day 5 versus 15, the secondary response was nonetheless weaker. Post-booster repertoires again held most primary-vaccination clones (about 96% CD4, approximately 90% CD8).

Researchers made TCR cDNA using 5'RACE template switching, and this step added a universal primer site and UMIs. Each CDR3 protein gets one entry after TCRdb re-called the 5' RACE reads with MiXCR. The table has 130,000 or so distinct CDR3 sequences, about 15% seen once. The germline CDR1 and CDR2 sequences are SGHKS and YYEKEE (reference sequence). This CDR3 region has 16 residues. The ends lost 3 bases at V and 0 bases at J; junction bases unmatched: 3. The clonotype comes from a man aged 18-30 years who received the YFV17D yellow fever vaccine. J is TRBJ1-5 and V is TRBV5-5; 10 bases are a match to TRBD1. The material sequenced was CD8+ T cells sorted from PBMCs, taken 5 days after the yellow fever booster vaccination. CDR3: CASSSGQGYSNQPQHF. In DNA form, the CDR3 reads TGTGCCAGCAGCTCGGGACAGGGGTATAGCAATCAGCCCCAGCATTTT.